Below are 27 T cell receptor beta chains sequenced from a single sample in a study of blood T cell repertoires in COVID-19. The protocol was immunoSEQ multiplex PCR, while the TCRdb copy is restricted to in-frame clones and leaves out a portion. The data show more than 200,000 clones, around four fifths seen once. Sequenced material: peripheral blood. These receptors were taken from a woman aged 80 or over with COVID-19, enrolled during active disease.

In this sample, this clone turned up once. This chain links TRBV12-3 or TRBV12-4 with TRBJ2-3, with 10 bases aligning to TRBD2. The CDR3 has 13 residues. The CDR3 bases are TGTGCTGTAGCGGGGGGAAACACAGATACGCAGTATTTT. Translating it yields CAVAGGNTDTQYF.

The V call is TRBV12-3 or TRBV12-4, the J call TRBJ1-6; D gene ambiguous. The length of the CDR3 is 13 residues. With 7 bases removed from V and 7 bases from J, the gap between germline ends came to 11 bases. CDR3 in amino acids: CASTTGVNSPLHF. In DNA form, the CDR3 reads TGTGCCAGCACCACGGGTGTAAATTCACCCCTCCACTTT.

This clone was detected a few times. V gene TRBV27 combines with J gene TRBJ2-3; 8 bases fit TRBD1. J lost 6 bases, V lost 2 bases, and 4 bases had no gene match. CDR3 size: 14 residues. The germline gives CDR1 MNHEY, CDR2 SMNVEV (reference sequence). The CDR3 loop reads CASSLGRGPDTQYF. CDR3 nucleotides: TGTGCCAGCAGTTTAGGCAGGGGGCCCGATACGCAGTATTTT.

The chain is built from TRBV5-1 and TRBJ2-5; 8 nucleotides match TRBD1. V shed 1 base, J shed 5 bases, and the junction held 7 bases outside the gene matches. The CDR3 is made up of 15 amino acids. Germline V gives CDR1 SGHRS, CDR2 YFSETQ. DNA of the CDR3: TGCGCCAGCAGCTTGAGTTCCACAGGGGGGGAGACCCAGTACTTC. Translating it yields CASSLSSTGGETQYF.

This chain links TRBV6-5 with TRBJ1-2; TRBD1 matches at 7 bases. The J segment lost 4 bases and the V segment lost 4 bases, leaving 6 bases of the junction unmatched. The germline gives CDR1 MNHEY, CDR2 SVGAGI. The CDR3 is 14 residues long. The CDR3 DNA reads TGTGCCAGCAGTTCAGGACAGGACCCCTATGGCTACACCTTC. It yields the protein CASSSGQDPYGYTF.

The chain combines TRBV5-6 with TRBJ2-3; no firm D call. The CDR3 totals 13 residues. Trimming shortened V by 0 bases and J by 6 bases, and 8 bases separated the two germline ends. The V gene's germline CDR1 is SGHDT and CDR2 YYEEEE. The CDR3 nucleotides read TGTGCCAGCAGCTTGGCCACGGGTGATACGCAGTATTTT. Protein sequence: CASSLATGDTQYF.

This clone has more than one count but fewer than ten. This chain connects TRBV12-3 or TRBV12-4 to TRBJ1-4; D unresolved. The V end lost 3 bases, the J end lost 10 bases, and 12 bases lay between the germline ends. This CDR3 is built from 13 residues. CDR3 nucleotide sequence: TGTGCCAGCAGTTTCGTCTCCTCAGGAAAACTGTTTTTT. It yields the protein CASSFVSSGKLFF.

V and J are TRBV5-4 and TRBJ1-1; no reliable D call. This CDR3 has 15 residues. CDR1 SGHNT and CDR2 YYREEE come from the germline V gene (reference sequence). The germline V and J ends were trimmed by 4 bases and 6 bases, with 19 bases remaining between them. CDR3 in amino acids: CASSPQALVSAEAFF. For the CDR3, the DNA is TGTGCCAGCAGCCCGCAGGCTTTAGTATCCGCTGAAGCTTTCTTT.

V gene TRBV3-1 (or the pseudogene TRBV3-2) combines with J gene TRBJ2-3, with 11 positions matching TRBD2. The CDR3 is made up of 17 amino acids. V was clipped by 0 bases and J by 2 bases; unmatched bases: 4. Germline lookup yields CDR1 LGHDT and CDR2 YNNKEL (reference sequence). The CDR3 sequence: CASSQETSGGITDTQYF. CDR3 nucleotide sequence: TGTGCCAGCAGCCAAGAAACTAGCGGGGGTATCACAGATACGCAGTATTTT.

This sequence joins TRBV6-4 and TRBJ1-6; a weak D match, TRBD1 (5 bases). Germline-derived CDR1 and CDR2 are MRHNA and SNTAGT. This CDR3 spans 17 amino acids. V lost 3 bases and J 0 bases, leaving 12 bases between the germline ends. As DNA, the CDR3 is TGTGCCAGCAGTGAGACAGTCCGAAGCTCCTATAATTCACCCCTCCACTTT. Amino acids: CASSETVRSSYNSPLHF.

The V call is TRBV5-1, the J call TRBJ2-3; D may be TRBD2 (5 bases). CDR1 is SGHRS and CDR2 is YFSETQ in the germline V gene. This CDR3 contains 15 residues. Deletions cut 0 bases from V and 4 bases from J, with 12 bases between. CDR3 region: CASSLATGVADTQYF. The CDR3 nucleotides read TGCGCCAGCAGCTTGGCAACCGGGGTGGCAGATACGCAGTATTTT.

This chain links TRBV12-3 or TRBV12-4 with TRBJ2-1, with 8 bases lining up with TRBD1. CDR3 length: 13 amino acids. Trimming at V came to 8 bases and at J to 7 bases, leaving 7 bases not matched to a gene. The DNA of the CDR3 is TGTGCCAGCGAATTTACAGGGGGGAATGAGCAGTTCTTC. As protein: CASEFTGGNEQFF.

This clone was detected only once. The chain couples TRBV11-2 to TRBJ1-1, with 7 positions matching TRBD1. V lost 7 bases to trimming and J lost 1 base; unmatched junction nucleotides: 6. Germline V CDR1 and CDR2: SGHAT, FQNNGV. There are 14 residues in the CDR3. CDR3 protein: CASILGTANTEAFF. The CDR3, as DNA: TGTGCCAGCATCCTGGGGACAGCGAACACTGAAGCTTTCTTT.

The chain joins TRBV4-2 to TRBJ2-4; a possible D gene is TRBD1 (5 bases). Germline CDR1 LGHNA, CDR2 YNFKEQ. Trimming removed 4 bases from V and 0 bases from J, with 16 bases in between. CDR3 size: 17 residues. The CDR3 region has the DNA TGTGCCAGCAGCCGAAATCCGGACACCTTAGCCAAAAACATTCAGTACTTC. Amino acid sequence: CASSRNPDTLAKNIQYF.

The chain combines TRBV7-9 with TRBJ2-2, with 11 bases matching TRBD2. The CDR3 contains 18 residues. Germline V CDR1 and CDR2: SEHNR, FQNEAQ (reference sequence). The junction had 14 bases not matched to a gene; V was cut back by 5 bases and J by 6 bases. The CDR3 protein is CASSPGALAGGRAGELFF. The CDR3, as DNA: TGTGCCAGCAGCCCTGGTGCCCTAGCGGGGGGCCGAGCCGGGGAGCTGTTTTTT.

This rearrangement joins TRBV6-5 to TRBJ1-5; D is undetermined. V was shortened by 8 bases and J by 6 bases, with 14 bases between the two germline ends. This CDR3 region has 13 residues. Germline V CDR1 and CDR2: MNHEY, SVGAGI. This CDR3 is CASCLGLIQPQHF. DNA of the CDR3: TGTGCCAGCTGCCTTGGGCTAATTCAGCCCCAGCATTTT.

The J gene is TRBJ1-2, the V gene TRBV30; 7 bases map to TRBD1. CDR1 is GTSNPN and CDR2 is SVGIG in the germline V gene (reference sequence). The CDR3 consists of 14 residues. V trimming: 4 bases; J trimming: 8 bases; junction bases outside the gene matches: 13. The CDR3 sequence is CAWIRITGVDGYTF. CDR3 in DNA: TGTGCCTGGATCCGAATTACAGGGGTGGACGGCTACACCTTC.

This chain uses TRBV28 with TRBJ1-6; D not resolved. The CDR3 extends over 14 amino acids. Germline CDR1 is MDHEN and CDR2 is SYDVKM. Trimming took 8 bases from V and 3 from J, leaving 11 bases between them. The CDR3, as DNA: TGTGCCAGCCGAGGGCAGCTCTATAATTCACCCCTCCACTTT. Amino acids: CASRGQLYNSPLHF.

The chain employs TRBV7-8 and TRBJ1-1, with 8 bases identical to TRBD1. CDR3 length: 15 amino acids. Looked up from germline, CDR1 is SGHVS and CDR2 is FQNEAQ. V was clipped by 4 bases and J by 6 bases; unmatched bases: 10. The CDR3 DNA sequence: TGTGCCAGCAGCTCCCGGGACAGGCCATTGTCTGAAGCTTTCTTT. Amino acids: CASSSRDRPLSEAFF.

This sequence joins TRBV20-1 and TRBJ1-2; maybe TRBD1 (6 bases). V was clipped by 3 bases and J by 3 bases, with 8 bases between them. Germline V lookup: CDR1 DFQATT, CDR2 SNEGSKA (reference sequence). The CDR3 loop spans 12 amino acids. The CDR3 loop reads CSASSGDYGYTF. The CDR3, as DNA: TGCAGTGCTAGTTCAGGGGACTATGGCTACACCTTC.

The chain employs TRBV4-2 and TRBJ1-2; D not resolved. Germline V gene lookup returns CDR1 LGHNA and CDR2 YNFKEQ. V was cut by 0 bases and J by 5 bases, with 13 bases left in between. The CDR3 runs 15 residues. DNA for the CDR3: TGTGCCAGCAGCCAAGATCATTCGGTTTTATATGGCTACACCTTC. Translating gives CASSQDHSVLYGYTF.

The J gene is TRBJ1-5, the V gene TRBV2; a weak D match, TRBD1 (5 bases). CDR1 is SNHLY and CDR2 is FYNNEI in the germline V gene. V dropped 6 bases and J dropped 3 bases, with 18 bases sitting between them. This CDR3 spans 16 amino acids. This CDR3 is CASSIAGGNNNQPQHF. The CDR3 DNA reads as TGTGCCAGCAGCATTGCCGGGGGGAACAACAATCAGCCCCAGCATTTT.

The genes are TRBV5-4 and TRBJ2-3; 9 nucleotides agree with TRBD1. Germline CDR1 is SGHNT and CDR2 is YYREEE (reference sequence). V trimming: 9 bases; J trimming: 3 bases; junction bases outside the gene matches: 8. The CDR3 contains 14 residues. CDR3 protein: CATLVDRGTDTQYF. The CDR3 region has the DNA TGTGCCACTCTTGTAGACAGGGGGACAGATACGCAGTATTTT.

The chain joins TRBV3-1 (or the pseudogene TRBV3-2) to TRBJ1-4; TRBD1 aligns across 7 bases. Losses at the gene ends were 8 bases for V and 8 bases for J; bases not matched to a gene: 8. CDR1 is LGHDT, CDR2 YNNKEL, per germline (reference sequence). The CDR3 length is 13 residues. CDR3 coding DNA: TGTGCCAGCTCAGGGACAGTGAGAGAAAAACTGTTTTTT. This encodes CASSGTVREKLFF.

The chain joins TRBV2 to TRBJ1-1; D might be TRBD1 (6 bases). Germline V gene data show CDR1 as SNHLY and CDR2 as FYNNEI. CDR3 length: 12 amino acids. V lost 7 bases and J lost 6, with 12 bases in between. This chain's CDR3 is CASNTGLAEAFF. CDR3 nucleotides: TGTGCCAGCAATACAGGGCTGGCTGAAGCTTTCTTT. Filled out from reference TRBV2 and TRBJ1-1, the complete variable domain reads EPEVTQTPSHQVTQMGQEVILRCVPISNHLYFYWYRQILGQKVEFLVSFYNNEISEKSEIFDDQFSVERPDGSNFTLKIRSTKLEDSAMYFCASNTGLAEAFFGQGTRLTVV.

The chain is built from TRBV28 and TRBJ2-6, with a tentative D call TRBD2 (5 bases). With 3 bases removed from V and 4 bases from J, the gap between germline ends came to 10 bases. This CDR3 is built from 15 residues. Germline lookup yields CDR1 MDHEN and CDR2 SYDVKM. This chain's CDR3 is CASSFSGIGANVLTF. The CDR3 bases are TGTGCCAGCAGTTTTTCGGGGATCGGGGCCAACGTCCTGACTTTC.

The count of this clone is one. The CDR3 DNA reads as TGCGCCAGCAGCAGCCCCCGGACAGTACAGCAGCCCCAGCATTTT. It encodes CASSSPRTVQQPQHF. The chain has TRBV23-1 and TRBJ1-5; a possible D gene is TRBD1 (6 bases). TRBV23-1 is treated as an ORF (open reading frame) with a function not yet certain. V was shortened by 6 bases and J by 7 bases, with 19 bases between the two germline ends. This CDR3 is 15 amino acids long.